These T cell receptor beta chains were read from a single sample in a study of shared clonotypes between healthy human individuals. The repertoire was sequenced with immunoSEQ multiplex PCR; TCRdb's copy has only in-frame clones and lacks some. Altogether some 450,000 clones are present, roughly four fifths being singletons, with the ten largest covering approximately 12%. The sample comprised PBMCs. These receptors came from a woman aged 35 to 49 in good health. Some clones in this sample may be carry-over from other donors' samples. Each CDR3 is given with its conserved first and last residue.

V gene | CDR3 protein
TRBV6-1 | CASSAEHHNEQFF
TRBV28 | CASSLGQDTDTQYF
TRBV18 | CASSPEAGRGYF
TRBV4-2 | CASSQGNEQFF
TRBV29-1 | CSVDWQGGIEQYF
TRBV19 | CASSIGPGSYNEQFF
TRBV5-1 | CASSLSGQISSGNTIYF
TRBV29-1 | CSVRRSGANVLTF
TRBV30 | CAWTLAGVFNEQFF
TRBV6-5 | CASSYGETQYF
TRBV28 | CASQGSANYGYTF
TRBV9 | CASSVGWGSSYEQYF
TRBV5-1 | CASSQAGTGELFF
TRBV30 | CAWSAWLGPNIQYF
TRBV15 | CATSNPGTGGWNYGYTF
TRBV5-1 | CASSPTGGVGEQYF
TRBV6-1 | CASRSGTGPTGELFF
TRBV5-4 | CASSLSTVYGYTF
TRBV6-5 | CASRNTYEQYF
TRBV30 | CAWNTPGLQHDEQFF
TRBV4-3 | CASSPSVGAYGANVPTF
TRBV4-2 | CASSQDKTLTTGYTF
TRBV19 | CASSIRRGAVGTEAFF
TRBV5-1 | CASSNGQGDQPQHF
TRBV28 | CASSFRTDTQYF
TRBV2 | CASSRTTSDYGYTF
TRBV6-5 | CASSYDRGATNEKLFF
TRBV28 | CASNSKGVVRGHQPQHF
TRBV4-1 | CASRRTSGSGQETQYF
TRBV4-2 | CASSQERVGSEQYF
TRBV7-9 | CASRLGLAEANEQFF
TRBV5-1 | CASSLAPLRDQYF
TRBV7-9 | CASFREMNTEAFF
TRBV23-1 | CASRATLAKNIQYF
TRBV15 | CATSRVGGSNTEAFF
TRBV30 | CAWSLYSNGYTF
TRBV20-1 | CSARRGEKLFF
TRBV7-2 | CASSPRGQVFGGYTF
TRBV11-2 | CASSLATKNIQYF
TRBV7-8 | CASSLQENQPQHF
TRBV7-9 | CASSSPDVREGEKLFF
TRBV4-2 | CASSLDRVREQFF
TRBV7-9 | CASSLGVGYEQYF
TRBV19 | CASRSDSGSTEAFF
TRBV5-4 | CASSAGAQNYEQYF
TRBV5-1 | CASSLIAASYEQYF
TRBV6-1 | CASSEAQVTSYNEQFF
TRBV28 | CASSGYRDSSNQPQHF
TRBV5-1 | CASSVLQGAREQYF
TRBV10-3 | CAISESPTVIANYGYTF
TRBV10-2 | CASSLAVNNEQFF